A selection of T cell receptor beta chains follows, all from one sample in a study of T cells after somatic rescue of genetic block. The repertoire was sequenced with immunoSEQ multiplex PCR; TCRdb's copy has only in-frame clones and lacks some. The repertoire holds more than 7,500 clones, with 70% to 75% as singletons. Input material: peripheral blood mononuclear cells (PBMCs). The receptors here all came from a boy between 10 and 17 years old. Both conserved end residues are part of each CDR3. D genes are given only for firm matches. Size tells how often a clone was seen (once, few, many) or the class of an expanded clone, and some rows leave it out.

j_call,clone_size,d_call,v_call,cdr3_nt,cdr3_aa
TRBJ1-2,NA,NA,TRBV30,TGTGCCTGGAGTGTATGGGGGCCGGGCCGAAGGGACTATGGCTACACCTTC,CAWSVWGPGRRDYGYTF
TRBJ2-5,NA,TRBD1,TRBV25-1,TGTGCCAGCAGTGCACGGACAGGGGCGTCCATGAAGACCCAGTACTTC,CASSARTGASMKTQYF
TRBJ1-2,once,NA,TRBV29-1,TGCAGCGTCGCCGGAGAGCCCCGAGACTATGGCTACACCTTC,CSVAGEPRDYGYTF
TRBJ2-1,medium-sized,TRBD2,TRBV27,TGTGCCAGCAGTTTATACGGGCTAGCGGGGGGGAGCCCCTACAATGAGCAGTTCTTC,CASSLYGLAGGSPYNEQFF
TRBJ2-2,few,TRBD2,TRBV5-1,TGCGCCAGCCGCTTTCCCTCTAGCGGGGGCTCCCTAGCCGGGGAGCTGTTTTTT,CASRFPSSGGSLAGELFF
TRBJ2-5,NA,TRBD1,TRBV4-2,TGTGCCAGCAGCCAAGATTTACACAGGGGGCTTCCCAAGCAGTACTTC,CASSQDLHRGLPKQYF
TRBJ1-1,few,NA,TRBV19,TGTGCCAGTATGGGGAGGAACACTGAAGCTTTCTTT,CASMGRNTEAFF
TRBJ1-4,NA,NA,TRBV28,TGTGCCAGCAGGGAGTGGGGCCCTAATGAAAAACTGTTTTTT,CASREWGPNEKLFF
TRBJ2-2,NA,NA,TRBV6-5,TGTGCCAGCCTAAATGGAGCGGGCCACACCGGGGAGCTGTTTTTT,CASLNGAGHTGELFF
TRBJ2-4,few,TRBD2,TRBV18,TGTGCCAGCTCACCACCTAGCGGGTCCTGGTCCAAAAACATTCAGTACTTC,CASSPPSGSWSKNIQYF
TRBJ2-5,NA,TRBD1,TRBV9,TGTGCCAGCAGCGTAGAGTCGCACTCAGGGGGCGAGACCCAGTACTTC,CASSVESHSGGETQYF
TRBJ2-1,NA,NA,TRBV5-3,TGTGCCAGAAGCTACAGGAGCTACAATGAGCAGTTCTTC,CARSYRSYNEQFF
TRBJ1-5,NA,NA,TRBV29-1,TGCAGCGTTGAAGATTGGGGAGGGTGGGGCAATCAGCCCCAGCATTTT,CSVEDWGGWGNQPQHF
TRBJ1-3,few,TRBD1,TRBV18,TGTGCCAGCTCCCCGGGACAGGGTCCTGGAAACACCATATATTTT,CASSPGQGPGNTIYF
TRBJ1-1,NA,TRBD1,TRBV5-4,TGTGCCAGCACAGGGACAGGGAAAAGGGAAGCTTTCTTT,CASTGTGKREAFF
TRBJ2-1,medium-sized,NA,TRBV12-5,TGTGCTAGTGGTTCAACGGGTCCGTACAATGAGCAGTTCTTC,CASGSTGPYNEQFF
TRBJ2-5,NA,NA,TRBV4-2,TGTGCCAGCAGTCAGCGGAGCCAAGAGACCCAGTACTTC,CASSQRSQETQYF
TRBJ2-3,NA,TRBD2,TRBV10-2,TGCGCCAGCAGACGGGACTACACAGATACGCAGTATTTT,CASRRDYTDTQYF
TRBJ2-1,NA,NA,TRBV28,TGTGCCAGCAGTTCAAACCGGCTATCGACTAAAGAGCACTACAATGAGCAGTTCTTC,CASSSNRLSTKEHYNEQFF
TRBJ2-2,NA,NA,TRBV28,TGTGCCAGCAGTCCCCGGACGGCGTCGAACACCGGGGAGCTGTTTTTT,CASSPRTASNTGELFF
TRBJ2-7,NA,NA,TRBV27,TGTGCCAGCAGTTTATACCGGGGGCTAAGCTACGAGCAGTACTTC,CASSLYRGLSYEQYF
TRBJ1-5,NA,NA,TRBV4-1,TGCGCCAGCAGCCAAGATCCGGATGGGGGGTATTTGGGGCCCCAGCATTTT,CASSQDPDGGYLGPQHF
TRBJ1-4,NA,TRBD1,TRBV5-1,TGCGCCAGCAGCGCGAGGACAGGGGTTGAAAAACTGTTTTTT,CASSARTGVEKLFF
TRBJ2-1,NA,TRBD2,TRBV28,TGTGCCAGCAGTTTCTGGGGACTAGGGAATGAGCAGTTCTTC,CASSFWGLGNEQFF
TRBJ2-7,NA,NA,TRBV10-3,TGTGCCATCAGTGTGGCCACGTACTCCTACGAGCAGTACTTC,CAISVATYSYEQYF
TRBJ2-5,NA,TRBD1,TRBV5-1,TGCGCCAGCAGCTTACCGGGACAGGGGGCGCACGGGCAGTACTTC,CASSLPGQGAHGQYF
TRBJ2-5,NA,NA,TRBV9,TGTGCCAGCAGCGAACTCCTTTCCCAAGAGACCCAGTACTTC,CASSELLSQETQYF
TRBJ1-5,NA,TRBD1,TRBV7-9,TGTGCCAGCAGCTCGACAGGGGGTAGCAATCAGCCCCAGCATTTT,CASSSTGGSNQPQHF
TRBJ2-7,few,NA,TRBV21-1,TGTGCCAGCAGCAAACAGGATCCCCCGGGTTACGAGCAGTACTTC,CASSKQDPPGYEQYF
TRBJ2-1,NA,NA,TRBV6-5,TGTGCCAGCAGACACAACGACCATAATGAGCAGTTCTTC,CASRHNDHNEQFF
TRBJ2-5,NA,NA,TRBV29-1,TGCAGCGTGCGGGACACCCGAAGGGAGACCCAGTACTTC,CSVRDTRRETQYF
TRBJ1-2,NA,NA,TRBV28,TGTGCCAGCAGTTACCTGGACAGAAACTATGGCTACACCTTC,CASSYLDRNYGYTF
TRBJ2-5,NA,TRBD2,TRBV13,TGTGCCAGCAGCTTAGCAGCGGGGGCCCTGACCCAGTACTTC,CASSLAAGALTQYF
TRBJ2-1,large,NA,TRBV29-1,TGCAGCGTTGAGGAGGGGGATTCGACCAACTACAATGAGCAGTTCTTC,CSVEEGDSTNYNEQFF
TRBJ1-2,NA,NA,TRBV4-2,TGTGCCAGCAGCCAAAGCGCTAAAGGCTACACCTTC,CASSQSAKGYTF
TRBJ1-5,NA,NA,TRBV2,TGTGCCAGCAGTGAGATTAGGGGGTCTGGACAGCCCCAGCATTTT,CASSEIRGSGQPQHF
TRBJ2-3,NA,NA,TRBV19,TGTGCCAGTAGCCCGAAGAGGACGGATACGCAGTATTTT,CASSPKRTDTQYF
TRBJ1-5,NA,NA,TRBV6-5,TGTGCCAGCAGTTTTTGGGGTCCCAATCAGCCCCAGCATTTT,CASSFWGPNQPQHF
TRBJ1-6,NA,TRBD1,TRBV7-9,TGTGCCAGCAGCTTTGCGACAGGGAGCTCCTATAATTCACCCCTCCACTTT,CASSFATGSSYNSPLHF
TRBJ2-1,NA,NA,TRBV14,TGTGCCAGCAGCCAAGGAACTTTGTACAATGAGCAGTTCTTC,CASSQGTLYNEQFF
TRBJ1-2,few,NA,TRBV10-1,TGCGCCAGCAGTGAGTCCCGATACTTCTGGACAGAGTCGGCCTATGGCTACACCTTC,CASSESRYFWTESAYGYTF
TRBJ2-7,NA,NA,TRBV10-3,TGTGCCATCAGTGAGTCGGCACTGAGCTCCTACGAGCAGTACTTC,CAISESALSSYEQYF